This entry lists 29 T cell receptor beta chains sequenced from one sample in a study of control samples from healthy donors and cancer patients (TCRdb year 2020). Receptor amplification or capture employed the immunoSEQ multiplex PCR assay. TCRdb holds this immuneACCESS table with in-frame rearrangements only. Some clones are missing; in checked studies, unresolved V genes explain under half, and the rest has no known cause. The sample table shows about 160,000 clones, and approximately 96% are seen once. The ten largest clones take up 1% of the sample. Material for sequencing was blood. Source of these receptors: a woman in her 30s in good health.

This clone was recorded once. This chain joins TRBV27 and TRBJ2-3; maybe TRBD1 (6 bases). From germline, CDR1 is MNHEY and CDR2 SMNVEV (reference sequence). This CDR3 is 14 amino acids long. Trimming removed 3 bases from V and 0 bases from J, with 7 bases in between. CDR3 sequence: CASSLGASTDTQYF. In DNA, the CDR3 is TGTGCCAGCAGTTTGGGGGCTAGCACAGATACGCAGTATTTT.

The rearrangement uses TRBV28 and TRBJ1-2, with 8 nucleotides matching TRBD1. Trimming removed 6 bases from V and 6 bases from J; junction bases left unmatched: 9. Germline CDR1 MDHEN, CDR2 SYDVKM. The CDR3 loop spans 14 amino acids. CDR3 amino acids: CASSSRTGNHGYTF. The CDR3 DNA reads TGTGCCAGCAGCTCCCGGACAGGGAACCATGGCTACACCTTC.

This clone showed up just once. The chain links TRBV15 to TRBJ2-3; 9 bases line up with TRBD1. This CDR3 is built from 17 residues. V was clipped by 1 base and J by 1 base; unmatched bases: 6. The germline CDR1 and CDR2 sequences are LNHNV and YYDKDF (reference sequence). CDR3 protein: CATSRGNRDRGTDTQYF. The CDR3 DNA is TGTGCCACCAGCAGAGGGAACCGGGACAGGGGCACAGATACGCAGTATTTT.

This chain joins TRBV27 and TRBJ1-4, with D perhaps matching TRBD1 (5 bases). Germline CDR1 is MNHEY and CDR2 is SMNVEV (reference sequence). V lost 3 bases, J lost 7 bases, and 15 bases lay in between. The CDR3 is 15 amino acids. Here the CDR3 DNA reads TGTGCCAGCAGTTTTCATCAGGGCGTCGGTGAAAAACTGTTTTTT. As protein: CASSFHQGVGEKLFF.

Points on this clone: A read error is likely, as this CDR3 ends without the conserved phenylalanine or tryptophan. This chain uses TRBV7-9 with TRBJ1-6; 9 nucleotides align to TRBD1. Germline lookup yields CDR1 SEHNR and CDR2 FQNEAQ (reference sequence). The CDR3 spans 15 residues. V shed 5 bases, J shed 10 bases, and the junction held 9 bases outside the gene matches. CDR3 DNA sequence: TGTGCCAGCAGCCCCGGGACAGGGATTAACTCACCCCTCCACCTT. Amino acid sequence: CASSPGTGINSPLHL.

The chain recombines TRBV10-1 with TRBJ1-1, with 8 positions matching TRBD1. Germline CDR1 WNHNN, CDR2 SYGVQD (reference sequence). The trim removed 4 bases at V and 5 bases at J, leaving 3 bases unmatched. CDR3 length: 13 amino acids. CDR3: CASSGRTGTEAFF. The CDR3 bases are TGCGCCAGCAGTGGACGGACAGGGACTGAAGCTTTCTTT.

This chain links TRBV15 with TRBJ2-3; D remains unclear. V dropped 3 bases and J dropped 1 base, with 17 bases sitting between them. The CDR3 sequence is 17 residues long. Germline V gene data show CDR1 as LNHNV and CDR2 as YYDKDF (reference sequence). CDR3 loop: CATSSRPVGVGTDTQYF. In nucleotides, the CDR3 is TGTGCCACCAGCAGTAGACCTGTGGGCGTCGGCACAGATACGCAGTATTTT.

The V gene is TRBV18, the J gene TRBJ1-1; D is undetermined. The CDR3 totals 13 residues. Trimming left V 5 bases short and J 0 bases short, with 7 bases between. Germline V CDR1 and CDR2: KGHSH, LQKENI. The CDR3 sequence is CASSRRLNTEAFF. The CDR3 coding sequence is TGTGCCAGCTCAAGACGGTTGAACACTGAAGCTTTCTTT.

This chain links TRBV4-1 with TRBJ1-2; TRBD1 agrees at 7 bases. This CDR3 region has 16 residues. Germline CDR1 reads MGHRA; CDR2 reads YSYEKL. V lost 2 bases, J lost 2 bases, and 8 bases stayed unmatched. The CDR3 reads CASSQPTGAGNYGYTF. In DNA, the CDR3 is TGCGCCAGCAGCCAACCCACAGGGGCGGGGAACTATGGCTACACCTTC.

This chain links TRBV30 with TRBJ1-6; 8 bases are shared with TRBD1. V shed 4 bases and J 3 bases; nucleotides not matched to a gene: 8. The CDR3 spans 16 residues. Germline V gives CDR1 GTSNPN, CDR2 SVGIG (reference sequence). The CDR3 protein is CAWKQGELGYNSPLHF. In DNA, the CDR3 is TGTGCCTGGAAACAGGGGGAGTTAGGCTATAATTCACCCCTCCACTTT. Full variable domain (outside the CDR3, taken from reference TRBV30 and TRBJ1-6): SQTIHQWPATLVQPVGSPLSLECTVEGTSNPNLYWYRQAAGRGLQLLFYSVGIGQISSEVPQNLSASRPQDRQFILSSKKLLLSDSGFYLCAWKQGELGYNSPLHFGNGTRLTVT.

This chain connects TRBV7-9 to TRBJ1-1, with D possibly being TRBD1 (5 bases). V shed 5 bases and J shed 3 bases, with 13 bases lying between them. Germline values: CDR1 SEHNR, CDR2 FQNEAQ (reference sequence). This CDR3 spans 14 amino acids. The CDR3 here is CASSPAGTYTEAFF. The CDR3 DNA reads TGTGCCAGCAGCCCAGCTGGGACCTACACTGAAGCTTTCTTT.

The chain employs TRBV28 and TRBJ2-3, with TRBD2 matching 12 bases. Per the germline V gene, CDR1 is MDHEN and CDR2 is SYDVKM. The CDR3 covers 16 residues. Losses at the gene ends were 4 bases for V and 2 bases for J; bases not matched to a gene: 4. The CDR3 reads CASSSLAGGYTDTQYF. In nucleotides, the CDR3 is TGTGCCAGCAGTTCTCTAGCGGGGGGGTACACAGATACGCAGTATTTT.

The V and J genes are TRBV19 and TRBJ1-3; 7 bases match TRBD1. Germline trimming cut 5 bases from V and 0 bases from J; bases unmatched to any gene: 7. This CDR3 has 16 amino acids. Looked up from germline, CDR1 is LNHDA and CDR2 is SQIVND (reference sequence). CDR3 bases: TGTGCCAGTAGTCTTACAGGGGCCACCTCTGGAAACACCATATATTTT. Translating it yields CASSLTGATSGNTIYF.

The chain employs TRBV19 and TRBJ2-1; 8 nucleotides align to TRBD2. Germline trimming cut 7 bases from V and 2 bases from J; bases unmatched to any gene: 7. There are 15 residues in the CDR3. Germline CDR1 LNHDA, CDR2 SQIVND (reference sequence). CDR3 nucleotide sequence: TGTGCCAGTATTCAGGGAGCGGGGGCCTACAATGAGCAGTTCTTC. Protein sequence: CASIQGAGAYNEQFF.

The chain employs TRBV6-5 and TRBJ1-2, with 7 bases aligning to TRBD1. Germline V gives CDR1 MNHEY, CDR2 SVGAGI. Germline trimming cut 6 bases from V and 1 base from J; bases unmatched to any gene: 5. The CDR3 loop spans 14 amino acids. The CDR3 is CASRRTGNNYGYTF. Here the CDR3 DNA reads TGTGCCAGCAGAAGGACAGGAAATAACTATGGCTACACCTTC.

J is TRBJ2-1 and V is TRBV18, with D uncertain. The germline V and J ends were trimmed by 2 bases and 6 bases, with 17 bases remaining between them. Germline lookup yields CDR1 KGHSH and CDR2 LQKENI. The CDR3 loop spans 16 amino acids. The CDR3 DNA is TGTGCCAGCTCACCAGGGATAAGGAAAGTGGGCAATGAGCAGTTCTTC. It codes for CASSPGIRKVGNEQFF.

CDR3 in DNA: TGCGCCAGCAGCCAAGATCTAATAGCGGGGGGCACAGATACGCAGTATTTT. It codes for CASSQDLIAGGTDTQYF. This chain uses TRBV4-1 with TRBJ2-3; 9 bases fit TRBD2. The CDR3 extends over 17 amino acids. From germline, CDR1 is MGHRA and CDR2 YSYEKL. V dropped 0 bases and J dropped 1; count of bases not matched to a gene: 5.

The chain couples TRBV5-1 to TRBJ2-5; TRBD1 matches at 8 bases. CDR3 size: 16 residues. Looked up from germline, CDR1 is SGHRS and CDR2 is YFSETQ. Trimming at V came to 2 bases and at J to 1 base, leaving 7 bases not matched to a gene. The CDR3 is CASSFGGQGSQETQYF. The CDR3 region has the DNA TGCGCCAGCAGCTTCGGAGGACAGGGAAGCCAAGAGACCCAGTACTTC.

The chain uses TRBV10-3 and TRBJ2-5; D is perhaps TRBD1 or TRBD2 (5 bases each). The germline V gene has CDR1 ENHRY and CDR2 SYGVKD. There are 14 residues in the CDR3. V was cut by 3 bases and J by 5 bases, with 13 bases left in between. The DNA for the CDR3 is TGTGCCATCAGTGATTCAGGGTGGGGGGAGACCCAGTACTTC. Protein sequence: CAISDSGWGETQYF.

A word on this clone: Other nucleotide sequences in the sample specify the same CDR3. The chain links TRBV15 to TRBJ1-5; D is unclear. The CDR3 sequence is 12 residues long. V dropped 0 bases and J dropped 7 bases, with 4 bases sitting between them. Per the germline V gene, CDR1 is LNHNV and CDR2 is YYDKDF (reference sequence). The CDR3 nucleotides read TGTGCCACCAGCAGAGATTTACAGCCCCAGCATTTT. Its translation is CATSRDLQPQHF.

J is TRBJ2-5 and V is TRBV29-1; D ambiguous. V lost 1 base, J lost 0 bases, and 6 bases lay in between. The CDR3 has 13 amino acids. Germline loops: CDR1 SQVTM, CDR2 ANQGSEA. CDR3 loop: CSVEGTNQETQYF. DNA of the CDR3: TGCAGCGTTGAAGGGACGAACCAAGAGACCCAGTACTTC. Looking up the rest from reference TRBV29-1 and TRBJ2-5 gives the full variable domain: SAVISQKPSRDICQRGTSLTIQCQVDSQVTMMFWYRQQPGQSLTLIATANQGSEATYESGFVIDKFPISRPNLTFSTLTVSNMSPEDSSIYLCSVEGTNQETQYFGPGTRLLVL.

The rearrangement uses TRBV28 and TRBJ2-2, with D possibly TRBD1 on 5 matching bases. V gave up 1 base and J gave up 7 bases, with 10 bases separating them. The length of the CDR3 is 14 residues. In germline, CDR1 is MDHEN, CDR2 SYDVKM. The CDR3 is CASSLSGFGGELFF. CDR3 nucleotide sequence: TGTGCCAGCAGTTTATCAGGGTTTGGCGGGGAGCTGTTTTTT.

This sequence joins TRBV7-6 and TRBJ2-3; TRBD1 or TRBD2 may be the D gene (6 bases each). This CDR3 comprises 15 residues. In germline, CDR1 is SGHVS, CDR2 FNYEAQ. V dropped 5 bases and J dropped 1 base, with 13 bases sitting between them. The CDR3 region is CASSHIRGGTDTQYF. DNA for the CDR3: TGTGCCAGCAGCCATATAAGGGGGGGCACAGATACGCAGTATTTT. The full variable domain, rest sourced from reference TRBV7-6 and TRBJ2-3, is GAGVSQSPRYKVTKRGQDVALRCDPISGHVSLYWYRQALGQGPEFLTYFNYEAQQDKSGLPNDRFSAERPEGSISTLTIQRTEQRDSAMYRCASSHIRGGTDTQYFGPGTRLTVL.

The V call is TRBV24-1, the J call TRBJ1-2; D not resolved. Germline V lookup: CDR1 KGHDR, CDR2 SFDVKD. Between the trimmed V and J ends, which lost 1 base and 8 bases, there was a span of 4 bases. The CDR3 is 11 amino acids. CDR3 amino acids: CATSDFRGYTF. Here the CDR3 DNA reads TGTGCCACCAGTGATTTTCGAGGCTACACCTTC.

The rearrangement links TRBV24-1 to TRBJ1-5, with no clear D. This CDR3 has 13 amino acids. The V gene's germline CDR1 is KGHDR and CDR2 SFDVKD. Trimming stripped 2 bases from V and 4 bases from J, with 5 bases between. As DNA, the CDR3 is TGTGCCACCAGTGATTCGGAGAATCAGCCCCAGCATTTT. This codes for CATSDSENQPQHF.

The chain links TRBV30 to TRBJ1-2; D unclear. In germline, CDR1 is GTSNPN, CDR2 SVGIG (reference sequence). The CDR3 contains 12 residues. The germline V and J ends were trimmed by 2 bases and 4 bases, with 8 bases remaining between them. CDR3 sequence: CAWSPQPYGYTF. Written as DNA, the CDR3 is TGTGCCTGGAGTCCTCAGCCCTATGGCTACACCTTC.

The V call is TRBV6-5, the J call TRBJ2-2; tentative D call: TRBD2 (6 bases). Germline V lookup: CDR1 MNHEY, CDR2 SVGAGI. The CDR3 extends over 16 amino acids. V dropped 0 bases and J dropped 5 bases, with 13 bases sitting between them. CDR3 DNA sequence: TGTGCCAGCAGTTACTCCCGGCGGGCGGGGACCGGGGAGCTGTTTTTT. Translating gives CASSYSRRAGTGELFF.

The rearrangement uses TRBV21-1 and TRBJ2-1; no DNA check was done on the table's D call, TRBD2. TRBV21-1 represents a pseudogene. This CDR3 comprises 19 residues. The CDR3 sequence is CASSKVRVAADHSYNEQFF. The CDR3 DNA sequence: TGTGCCAGCAGCAAGGTGAGGGTAGCGGCAGACCACTCCTACAATGAGCAGTTCTTC.

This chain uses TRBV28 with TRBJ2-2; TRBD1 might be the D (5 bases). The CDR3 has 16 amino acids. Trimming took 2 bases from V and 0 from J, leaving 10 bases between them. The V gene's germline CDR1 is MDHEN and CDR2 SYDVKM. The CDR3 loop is CASSLRQPTNTGELFF. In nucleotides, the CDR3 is TGTGCCAGCAGTTTAAGACAGCCTACGAACACCGGGGAGCTGTTTTTT.